The 3 T cell receptor beta chains given below trace back to one sample, sequenced in a study of T cells in Graves' hyperthyroidism and ophthalmopathy. The source material, RNA transcripts, was used to amplify TCR beta CDR3 regions. The HTBI primer set was used in a first-round RT-PCR of the TCR CDR3. TCRdb re-called the multiplex PCR reads with MiXCR, one entry per CDR3 protein. The sample records about 290,000 distinct CDR3 sequences, 15% to 20% being singletons. What was sequenced was blood. Every receptor here comes from a man aged 25-40 years with Graves' hyperthyroidism.

The V call is TRBV20-1, the J call TRBJ2-1; 8 bases fit TRBD2. Trimming at V came to 6 bases and at J to 5 bases, leaving 6 bases not matched to a gene. The CDR3 is 13 amino acids. Germline CDR1 reads DFQATT; CDR2 reads SNEGSKA (reference sequence). The CDR3 here is CSAQTSANNEQFF. CDR3 in DNA: TGCAGTGCCCAGACTAGCGCAAACAATGAGCAGTTCTTC.

There are many counts of this clonotype. CDR3 coding DNA: TGCAGTGCTAGAGAGAGCACAGATACGCAGTATTTT. Its protein product is CSARESTDTQYF. The gene calls are TRBV20-1 and TRBJ2-3; no clear D gene. The length of the CDR3 is 12 residues. Germline CDR1 reads DFQATT; CDR2 reads SNEGSKA (reference sequence). V was shortened by 0 bases and J by 0 bases, with 1 base between the two germline ends.

This clonotype was recorded many times. The chain links TRBV7-2 to TRBJ2-1; 7 bases are a match to TRBD2. J gave up 2 bases and V 5 bases, and 9 bases lay outside the gene matches. The CDR3 runs to 16 residues. From germline, CDR1 is SGHTA and CDR2 FQGNSA. CDR3 protein: CASSPGASGPYNEQFF. The CDR3 coding sequence is TGTGCCAGCAGCCCTGGGGCTAGCGGTCCCTACAATGAGCAGTTCTTC.